The entry below gives a single T cell receptor beta chain sequence along with its context. The target antigen is unknown. These data are taken from a study of neurological immune-mediated disorders. The study used blood bank volunteers in Maryland, USA, as healthy controls. The study built unsorted libraries from 2 million PBMCs kept at -80 C. The ends lost 3 bases at V and 3 bases at J; junction bases unmatched: 1. Germline loops: CDR1 DFQATT, CDR2 SNEGSKA (reference sequence). The CDR3 totals 14 residues. It was by 5'RACE with 10-nucleotide random UMIs that the cDNA was made. TCRdb re-called the 5' RACE reads with MiXCR, one entry per CDR3 protein. The sample contains tens of thousands of distinct CDR3 sequences, 6% to 8.5% of which appear only once. General observations from the study: Expanded clones shared no identical CDR3 amino acid sequences across subjects, which suggested private TCR-beta repertoires in all groups.

The chain links TRBV20-1 to TRBJ2-7, with 14 bases aligning to TRBD2. The receptor's source is a woman between 40 and 50 years old in good health. Sample: PBMCs. The CDR3 coding sequence is TGCAGTGCTAGGGGGACTAGCGGGAGCTACGAGCAGTACTTC. It translates to CSARGTSGSYEQYF.